This TCR beta chain originates from a study of radiotherapy plus CTLA-4 blockade in lung cancer. As for the study in general: Objective responses emerged in around a sixth of patients, and roughly 30% attained disease control. Study observations and caveats: After treatment with radiotherapy plus ipilimumab, TCR clones that came from the tumor expanded in blood.

The CDR3 runs to 15 residues. Trimming took off 5 bases at V and 6 bases at J, with 16 bases between the two ends. Germline CDR1 and CDR2: SEHNR and FQNEAQ (reference sequence). This clone rates as medium-sized. The antigen is undetermined. Treatment of patients with chemo-refractory metastatic non-small-cell lung cancer consisted of focal radiation plus CTLA-4 blockade with ipilimumab. This table comes from immunoSEQ multiplex PCR, and its TCRdb copy is limited to in-frame clones, with some not included. The sample lists around 44,000 clones, 77% occurring once. The V and J genes are TRBV7-9 and TRBJ1-4; the D gene is possibly TRBD1 (6 bases). The sequence was obtained from a human donor with non-small cell lung cancer whose response to radiotherapy plus ipilimumab could not be evaluated. The sample consisted of peripheral blood, taken from a patient treated with radiotherapy plus ipilimumab. The CDR3 protein is CASSAKTGRYEKLFF. The CDR3 DNA reads as TGTGCCAGCAGCGCGAAGACAGGTAGATATGAAAAACTGTTTTTT.